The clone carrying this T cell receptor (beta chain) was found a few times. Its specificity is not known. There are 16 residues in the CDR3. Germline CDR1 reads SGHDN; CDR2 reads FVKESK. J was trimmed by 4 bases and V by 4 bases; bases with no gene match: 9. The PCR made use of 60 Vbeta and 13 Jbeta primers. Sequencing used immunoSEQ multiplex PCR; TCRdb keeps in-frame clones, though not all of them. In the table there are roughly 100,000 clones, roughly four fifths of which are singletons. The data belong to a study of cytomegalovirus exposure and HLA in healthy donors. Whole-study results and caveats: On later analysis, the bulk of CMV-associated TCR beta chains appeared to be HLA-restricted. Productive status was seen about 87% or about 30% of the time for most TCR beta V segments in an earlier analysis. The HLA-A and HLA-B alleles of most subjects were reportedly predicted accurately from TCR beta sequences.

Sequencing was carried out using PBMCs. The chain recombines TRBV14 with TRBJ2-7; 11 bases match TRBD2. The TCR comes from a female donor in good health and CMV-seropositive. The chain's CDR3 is CASSRRGLAETYEQYF. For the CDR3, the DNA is TGTGCCAGCAGCCGGCGGGGACTAGCGGAGACTTACGAGCAGTACTTC.